Reported below is one TCR beta chain. This sample is drawn from a study of OX40 agonist ivuxolimab in advanced cancers. This CDR3 spans 14 amino acids. Trimming removed 6 bases from V and 2 bases from J; junction bases left unmatched: 6. The germline gives CDR1 LNHDA, CDR2 SQIVND (reference sequence). Method: immunoSEQ multiplex PCR; TCRdb's copy keeps in-frame clones and lacks some. The sample carries some 72,000 clones, 84% recorded once. The sample was CD4+ or CD8+ T cells sorted from blood, taken in a trial of the OX40 agonist ivuxolimab. This clonotype originated in an adult with an advanced solid tumor such as melanoma, head and neck, liver or kidney cancer. The rearrangement links TRBV19 to TRBJ1-2; 7 bases fit TRBD1. The CDR3 DNA sequence: TGTGCCAGTAGCACACTACAGGGGAACTATGGCTACACCTTC. Translated, it gives CASSTLQGNYGYTF.